A single sample is the source of the 17 T cell receptor beta chains below, sequenced in a study of OX40 agonist ivuxolimab in advanced cancers. Sequenced by immunoSEQ multiplex PCR; TCRdb stores in-frame clones only, minus some. The sample includes some 42,000 clones, under 90% of them seen just once. The sample in question was CD4+ or CD8+ T cells sorted from blood, obtained in a trial of the OX40 agonist ivuxolimab. The receptors derive from an adult with an advanced solid tumor such as melanoma, head and neck, liver or kidney cancer.

V and J are TRBV6-6 and TRBJ2-7; no clear D gene. The CDR3 runs 13 residues. With 2 bases removed from V and 4 bases from J, the gap between germline ends came to 9 bases. The germline CDR1 and CDR2 sequences are MNHNY and SVGAGI (reference sequence). CDR3 protein: CASSYEPEYEQYF. The DNA of the CDR3 is TGTGCCAGCAGTTACGAGCCAGAATACGAGCAGTACTTC.

This clone was detected only once. DNA of the CDR3: TGTGCCAGCAGCGTGAACAGCAAAATGAACACCGGGGAGCTGTTTTTT. Amino acid sequence: CASSVNSKMNTGELFF. The gene calls are TRBV9 and TRBJ2-2; D unresolved. The CDR3 consists of 16 residues. Looked up from germline, CDR1 is SGDLS and CDR2 is YYNGEE. With 2 bases removed from V and 1 base from J, the gap between germline ends came to 12 bases.

The chain carries TRBV7-9 and TRBJ2-7; 8 nucleotides match TRBD2. Germline assignment: CDR1 SEHNR and CDR2 FQNEAQ (reference sequence). Unmatched junction bases numbered 4, after V lost 3 bases and J lost 6 bases. CDR3 length: 13 residues. The CDR3 nucleotides read TGTGCCAGCAGCTTGGATACTAGCGGCGAGCAGTACTTC. It translates to CASSLDTSGEQYF. The full variable domain, completed using reference TRBV7-9 and TRBJ2-7, is DTGVSQNPRHKITKRGQNVTFRCDPISEHNRLYWYRQTLGQGPEFLTYFQNEAQLEKSRLLSDRFSAERPKGSFSTLEIQRTEQGDSAMYLCASSLDTSGEQYFGPGTRLTVT.

The chain carries TRBV9 and TRBJ1-1, with D unresolved. Trimming cost V 1 base and J 4 bases, with 14 bases left between them. The CDR3 runs to 15 residues. The germline V gene encodes CDR1 SGDLS and CDR2 YYNGEE. CDR3 DNA: TGTGCCAGCAGCGTATCGGACCAATGGGGCACTGAAGCTTTCTTT. Protein sequence: CASSVSDQWGTEAFF.

This clone was seen once. The chain is built from TRBV11-2 and TRBJ1-5; TRBD1 is a possible D gene (5 bases). CDR1 and CDR2 (germline): SGHAT, FQNNGV. The CDR3 covers 15 residues. Trimming stripped 0 bases from V and 3 bases from J, with 9 bases between. CDR3 sequence: CASSLDQGPNQPQHF. The CDR3, as DNA: TGTGCCAGCAGCTTAGATCAGGGCCCCAATCAGCCCCAGCATTTT.

This clone was observed a handful of times. The chain has TRBV11-2 and TRBJ2-1; 7 bases fit TRBD2. Trimming removed 1 base from V and 2 bases from J; junction bases left unmatched: 8. This CDR3 spans 17 amino acids. Looked up from germline, CDR1 is SGHAT and CDR2 is FQNNGV. The CDR3 coding sequence is TGTGCCAGCAGCTTAGCTTCTACGGGAGGTACCTACAATGAGCAGTTCTTC. Translated: CASSLASTGGTYNEQFF.

V is TRBV7-7 and J is TRBJ2-5, with a tentative D call TRBD2 (7 bases). The CDR3 has 16 residues. V was cut by 5 bases and J by 4 bases, with 20 bases left in between. CDR1 and CDR2 (germline): SSHAT, FNYEAQ (reference sequence). The CDR3 region is CASSLLGGGVGETQYF. CDR3 bases: TGTGCCAGCAGCCTCCTCGGCGGGGGCGTGGGAGAGACCCAGTACTTC.

The rearrangement joins TRBV10-3 to TRBJ2-5, with 7 bases identical to TRBD1. V lost 4 bases and J lost 1; bases outside the gene matches: 3. This CDR3 contains 14 residues. Germline values: CDR1 ENHRY, CDR2 SYGVKD. Here the CDR3 DNA reads TGTGCCATCAGTGGGGGACAGCCCCAAGAGACCCAGTACTTC. Translated: CAISGGQPQETQYF.

This clone appeared a few times. This chain uses TRBV6-4 with TRBJ2-5; 8 bases fit TRBD1. The CDR3 contains 15 residues. The V segment lost 9 bases and the J segment 4 bases; nucleotides outside the gene matches: 13. Germline V CDR1 and CDR2: MRHNA, SNTAGT. The DNA of the CDR3 is TGTGCCAGGAGACAGGGGAACACCAACTTAGAGACCCAGTACTTC. Translated: CARRQGNTNLETQYF.

This clone occurred a few times. The chain joins TRBV4-3 to TRBJ1-4; no clear D. With 1 base removed from V and 8 bases from J, the gap between germline ends came to 11 bases. Germline CDR1 reads LGHNA; CDR2 reads YSLEER. The length of the CDR3 is 14 residues. DNA of the CDR3: TGCGCCAGCAGCCAAGGTGTGGCTGAAGAAAAACTGTTTTTT. Protein sequence: CASSQGVAEEKLFF.

A single count supports this clone. The chain carries TRBV9 and TRBJ1-5; D uncertain. Germline V gene sequence: CDR1 SGDLS, CDR2 YYNGEE. This CDR3 is 13 amino acids long. Deletions cut 0 bases from V and 7 bases from J, with 8 bases between. The CDR3 region has the DNA TGTGCCAGCAGCGTAGGCCAGGACCAGCCCCAGCATTTT. This codes for CASSVGQDQPQHF.

The chain employs TRBV9 and TRBJ2-1, with D possibly being TRBD1 (5 bases). The germline V gene encodes CDR1 SGDLS and CDR2 YYNGEE. The CDR3 contains 15 residues. The V end was cut by 4 bases, the J end by 0 bases, with 11 bases between. CDR3 sequence (DNA): TGTGCCAGCAGCCTCGGAGACAGCTCCTACAATGAGCAGTTCTTC. Protein sequence: CASSLGDSSYNEQFF.

The chain is built from TRBV12-5 and TRBJ1-5; D is possibly TRBD1 (5 bases). V was shortened by 2 bases and J by 0 bases, with 8 bases between the two germline ends. The CDR3 runs to 15 residues. Germline V gene sequence: CDR1 LGHNT, CDR2 FRNRAP. The CDR3 protein is CASGLKGNSNQPQHF. Written as DNA, the CDR3 is TGTGCTAGTGGTTTGAAGGGGAATAGCAATCAGCCCCAGCATTTT.

The rearrangement uses TRBV7-9 and TRBJ1-2; a possible D gene is TRBD1 (6 bases). The CDR3 covers 16 residues. Between the trimmed V and J ends, which lost 5 bases and 6 bases, there was a span of 22 bases. The germline CDR1 and CDR2 sequences are SEHNR and FQNEAQ (reference sequence). The CDR3 loop reads CASSPDLPGAGDGYTF. The CDR3 coding sequence is TGTGCCAGCAGCCCAGACCTCCCTGGGGCAGGGGATGGCTACACCTTC.

The chain uses TRBV19 and TRBJ2-7, with D hard to call. The CDR3 runs to 11 residues. Trimming stripped 6 bases from V and 6 bases from J, with 9 bases between. Germline-derived CDR1 and CDR2 are LNHDA and SQIVND (reference sequence). Here the CDR3 DNA reads TGTGCCAGTAGCAACACGGCCGAGCAGTACTTC. Translation gives CASSNTAEQYF. Supplemented by reference TRBV19 and TRBJ2-7, the full variable domain reads DGGITQSPKYLFRKEGQNVTLSCEQNLNHDAMYWYRQDPGQGLRLIYYSQIVNDFQKGDIAEGYSVSREKKESFPLTVTSAQKNPTAFYLCASSNTAEQYFGPGTRLTVT.

This sequence joins TRBV29-1 and TRBJ2-5; 8 bases map to TRBD1. This CDR3 comprises 15 residues. The germline V gene encodes CDR1 SQVTM and CDR2 ANQGSEA. Losses at the gene ends were 4 bases for V and 5 bases for J; bases not matched to a gene: 12. For the CDR3, the DNA is TGCAGCGTTGCACCGGTAGGACAGGGTTTGGAGACCCAGTACTTC. Residues: CSVAPVGQGLETQYF.

This clone was found a few times. V and J are TRBV18 and TRBJ1-1; unclear D gene. Germline CDR1 and CDR2: KGHSH and LQKENI. Trimming shortened V by 2 bases and J by 4 bases, and 14 bases separated the two germline ends. The CDR3 is 15 amino acids. The CDR3 DNA reads TGTGCCAGCTCACCAGCAGGTAGCTTGGGCACTGAAGCTTTCTTT. Translation gives CASSPAGSLGTEAFF.